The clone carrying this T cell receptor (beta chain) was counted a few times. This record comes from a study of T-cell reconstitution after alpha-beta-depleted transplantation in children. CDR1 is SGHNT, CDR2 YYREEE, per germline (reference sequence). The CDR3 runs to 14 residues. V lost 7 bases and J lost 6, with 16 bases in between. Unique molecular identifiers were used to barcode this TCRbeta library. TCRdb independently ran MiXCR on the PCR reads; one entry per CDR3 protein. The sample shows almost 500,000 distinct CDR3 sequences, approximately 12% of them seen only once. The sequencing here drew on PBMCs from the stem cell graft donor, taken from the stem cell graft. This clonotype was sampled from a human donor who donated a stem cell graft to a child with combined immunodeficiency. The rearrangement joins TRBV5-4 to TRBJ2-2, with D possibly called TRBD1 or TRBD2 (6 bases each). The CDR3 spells CASSTGAVPGELFF. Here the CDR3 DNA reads TGTGCCAGCTCCACGGGGGCTGTCCCCGGGGAGCTGTTTTTT. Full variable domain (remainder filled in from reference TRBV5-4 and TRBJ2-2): ETGVTQSPTHLIKTRGQQVTLRCSSQSGHNTVSWYQQALGQGPQFIFQYYREEENGRGNFPPRFSGLQFPNYSSELNVNALELDDSALYLCASSTGAVPGELFFGEGSRLTVL.